This entry lists 6 T cell receptor beta chains sequenced from one sample in a study of cytomegalovirus exposure and HLA in healthy donors. The PCR employed 60 Vbeta primers together with 13 Jbeta primers. The method was immunoSEQ multiplex PCR; TCRdb's version includes in-frame clones alone and lacks a portion of them. The data show 130,000 or so clones, with 75% to 80% seen just once and approximately 0.99% held by the top ten. The sequencing input was PBMCs. These receptor sequences come from a male donor in good health and CMV-seronegative.

This clone was seen only a few times. V is TRBV11-3 and J is TRBJ2-5, with a weak D call TRBD1 (5 bases). Judging by the DNA end, TRBJ2-7 fits better; the J call may be wrong. Germline CDR1 is SGHNT and CDR2 is YENEEA. The CDR3 is 13 residues long. The chain's CDR3 is CASSLRGIYEQYF. The DNA of the CDR3 is TGTGCCAGCAGCTTAAGGGGTATCTACGAGCAGTACTTC.

In this sample, this clone turned up a few times. CDR3 in DNA: TGTGCCAAGGGGGCCAGCAATCAGCCCCAGCATTTT. Translating gives CAKGASNQPQHF. The V gene is TRBV30, the J gene TRBJ1-5; 7 bases line up with TRBD1. The CDR3 spans 12 residues. Unmatched junction bases numbered 2, after V lost 8 bases and J lost 1 base. Germline V gene sequence: CDR1 GTSNPN, CDR2 SVGIG (reference sequence).

This chain uses TRBV5-1 with TRBJ2-2; D is unclear. Deletions cut 2 bases from V and 1 base from J, with 12 bases between. CDR3 length: 16 amino acids. Germline-derived CDR1 and CDR2 are SGHRS and YFSETQ. Here the CDR3 reads CASSFSEQKNTGELFF. CDR3 sequence (DNA): TGCGCCAGCAGCTTCTCGGAACAGAAGAACACCGGGGAGCTGTTTTTT.

The rearrangement joins TRBV6-6 to TRBJ2-1; 8 nucleotides match TRBD2. CDR1 and CDR2 from the germline V gene are MNHNY and SVGAGI (reference sequence). V shed 4 bases, J shed 2 bases, and the junction held 4 bases outside the gene matches. The CDR3 contains 15 residues. CDR3 amino acids: CASSSPGGAYNEQFF. The CDR3 bases are TGTGCCAGCAGTTCTCCGGGGGGGGCCTACAATGAGCAGTTCTTC.

This clone was found a few times. An end of the junction differs from the germline gene, which may be a read error. The chain carries TRBV7-2 and TRBJ2-5, with 10 nucleotides matching TRBD2. Per the germline V gene, CDR1 is SGHTA and CDR2 is FQGNSA. The CDR3 extends over 17 amino acids. In DNA form, the CDR3 reads TGCGCCAGCAGCCAAGATCTTTCTAGCGGGGGACTTCCAGCCCAGTACTTC. This codes for CASSQDLSSGGLPAQYF.

The chain carries TRBV29-1 and TRBJ2-5; possibly TRBD1 for D (6 bases). The assigned J gene may be wrong: the sequence end matches TRBJ2-7 better. Germline V CDR1 and CDR2: SQVTM, ANQGSEA. The CDR3 is 13 amino acids. CDR3 region: CSVEQQGIHEQYF. DNA of the CDR3: TGCAGCGTTGAACAGCAGGGGATTCACGAGCAGTACTTC.